This T cell receptor (beta chain) emerged from a study of blood T cell repertoires in COVID-19. For the study at large: T cells, B-cell-depleted T cells, or PBMCs supplied cDNA or gDNA.

Assay used: immunoSEQ multiplex PCR; TCRdb lists only in-frame clones, some missing. The sample carries more than 65,000 clones, about 83% recorded once. The germline gives CDR1 GTSNPN, CDR2 SVGIG (reference sequence). The CDR3 sequence is 18 residues long. V shed 1 base, J shed 5 bases, and the junction held 7 bases outside the gene matches. The chain links TRBV30 to TRBJ2-2; 16 positions match TRBD2. Material for sequencing was peripheral blood. The TCR originated in a man in his fifties with acute or convalescent COVID-19. CDR3 in DNA: TGTGCCTGGAGTGCTCCGGGACTAGCGGGAGGGGGGACCGGGGAGCTGTTTTTT. Its protein product is CAWSAPGLAGGGTGELFF.